These 5 T cell receptor beta chains came from one sample sequenced in a study of beta chain features in type 1 diabetes. Isolated RNA was reverse transcribed in full, so expressed TCRB transcripts were sequenced. Clones were read by immunoSEQ multiplex PCR, and TCRdb kept only the in-frame ones, dropping some. In the table there are roughly 180,000 clones, approximately 13% of which are singletons. Input material: central memory CD4+ T cells from blood. The receptors shown here come from a woman aged 18-29 years in good health.

Concerning this clone itself: Other DNA sequences in this specimen translate into the identical CDR3. The chain is built from TRBV7-6 and TRBJ2-7, with 9 bases fitting TRBD1. The CDR3 is 14 amino acids. Unmatched junction bases numbered 4, after V lost 3 bases and J lost 4 bases. From germline, CDR1 is SGHVS and CDR2 FNYEAQ. The DNA for the CDR3 is TGTGCCAGCAGCTTGGACAGGGGAGCGTACGAGCAGTACTTC. This encodes CASSLDRGAYEQYF.

This clone was counted only a few times. This chain joins TRBV7-2 and TRBJ2-3; D might be TRBD1 (6 bases). V shed 4 bases and J shed 6 bases, with 14 bases lying between them. This CDR3 comprises 14 residues. Germline values: CDR1 SGHTA, CDR2 FQGNSA. The CDR3 region is CASSSYRVWDTQYF. The CDR3 nucleotides are TGTGCCAGCAGCTCATACAGGGTGTGGGATACGCAGTATTTT.

Remarks on this clone: Other DNA sequences in the same sample also yield this CDR3. This chain connects TRBV7-2 to TRBJ2-7, with 9 bases that match TRBD2. Looked up from germline, CDR1 is SGHTA and CDR2 is FQGNSA. After removal of 5 bases from V and 0 bases from J, the junction contained 2 bases not matched to a gene. The CDR3 has 14 amino acids. The CDR3 here is CASSSSGSSYEQYF. DNA for the CDR3: TGTGCCAGCAGCAGTAGCGGGAGCTCCTACGAGCAGTACTTC.

The V and J genes are TRBV6-5 and TRBJ2-1; 8 bases match TRBD1. This CDR3 has 13 residues. V lost 6 bases and J lost 9; bases outside the gene matches: 7. Per germline, CDR1 MNHEY and CDR2 SVGAGI. CDR3 amino acids: CASSRQGLGEQFF. The CDR3 coding sequence is TGTGCCAGCAGCCGACAGGGGCTCGGTGAGCAGTTCTTC.

The chain uses TRBV6-5 and TRBJ1-2; D gene uncertain. Trimming removed 6 bases at V and 0 bases at J, with 14 bases between. Germline V lookup: CDR1 MNHEY, CDR2 SVGAGI. The CDR3 runs to 15 residues. For the CDR3, the DNA is TGTGCCAGCAGCCACGGAGACGGGGCTAACTATGGCTACACCTTC. Translated: CASSHGDGANYGYTF.